This TCR beta chain came from a study of cytomegalovirus exposure and HLA in healthy donors. This CDR3 region has 13 residues. Germline V gives CDR1 SEHNR, CDR2 FQNEAQ (reference sequence). In the case of this clone: The germline gene is not matched at one end of the junction; a read error may be the cause.

The study ran its PCR with 60 Vbeta and 13 Jbeta primers. Data came from immunoSEQ multiplex PCR; TCRdb stores just in-frame clones and leaves some out. The data hold under 70,000 clones, with about nine tenths observed a single time. V is TRBV7-9 and J is TRBJ2-7, with 9 bases identical to TRBD2. The sample was PBMCs. This TCR derives from a woman aged 25 to 39 in good health and CMV-seronegative. The CDR3 spells CASSSHGTSPQDF. Written as DNA, the CDR3 is TGTGCCAGCAGCTCTCACGGGACTAGCCCTCAGGACTTC. Full variable domain (missing parts from reference TRBV7-9 and TRBJ2-7): DTGVSQNPRHKITKRGQNVTFRCDPISEHNRLYWYRQTLGQGPEFLTYFQNEAQLEKSRLLSDRFSAERPKGSFSTLEIQRTEQGDSAMYLCASSSHGTSPQDFGPGTRLTVT.